This T cell receptor (beta chain) was captured by sequencing in a study of high-grade serous ovarian cancer treatment subgroups. Study outcomes and limitations: Different patients shared almost no repertoire; same-patient tumors shared 0.11 to 0.79. TCR relatedness rose with neoantigen level and trended with mutation load.

The method was immunoSEQ multiplex PCR; TCRdb's version includes in-frame clones alone and lacks a portion of them. The sample records roughly 15,000 clones, roughly nine tenths being singletons. As concerns this clone: Its antigen is unidentified.

Per germline, CDR1 MNHEY and CDR2 SVGAGI. Unmatched junction bases numbered 4, after V lost 6 bases and J lost 2 bases. The CDR3 is 15 amino acids. Tumor samples were taken before definitive surgery or chemotherapy. The clonotype comes from a human donor with high-grade serous ovarian cancer. The sample taken for sequencing was tumor tissue. This chain links TRBV6-5 with TRBJ2-1; 10 nucleotides align to TRBD2. The CDR3 DNA reads TGTGCCAGCAGAGGAAGCGGGGGGGCCTACAATGAGCAGTTCTTC. Amino acid sequence: CASRGSGGAYNEQFF.